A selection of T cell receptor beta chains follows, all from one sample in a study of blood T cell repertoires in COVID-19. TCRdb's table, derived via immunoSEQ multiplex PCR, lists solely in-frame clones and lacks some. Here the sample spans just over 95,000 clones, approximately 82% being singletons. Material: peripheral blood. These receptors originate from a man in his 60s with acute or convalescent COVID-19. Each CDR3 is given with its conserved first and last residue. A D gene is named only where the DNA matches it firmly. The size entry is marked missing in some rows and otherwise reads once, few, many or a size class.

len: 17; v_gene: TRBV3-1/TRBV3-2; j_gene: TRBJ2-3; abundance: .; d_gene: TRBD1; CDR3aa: CASSRNLGQSSTDTQYF; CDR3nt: TGTGCCAGCAGCCGCAATCTGGGACAGAGTAGCACAGATACGCAGTATTTT
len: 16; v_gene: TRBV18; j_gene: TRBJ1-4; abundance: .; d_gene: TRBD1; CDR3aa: CASSPYPGGTNEKLFF; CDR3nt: TGTGCCAGCTCACCATACCCAGGGGGAACTAATGAAAAACTGTTTTTT
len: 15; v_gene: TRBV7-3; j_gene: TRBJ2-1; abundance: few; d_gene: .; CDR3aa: CASSSQPGSYNEQFF; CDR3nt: TGTGCCAGCAGTTCGCAACCGGGATCCTACAATGAGCAGTTCTTC
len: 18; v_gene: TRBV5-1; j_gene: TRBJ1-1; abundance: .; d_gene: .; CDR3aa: CASSLVSGAAAGGTEAFF; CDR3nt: TGCGCCAGCAGCTTGGTATCCGGGGCGGCGGCGGGGGGCACTGAAGCTTTCTTT
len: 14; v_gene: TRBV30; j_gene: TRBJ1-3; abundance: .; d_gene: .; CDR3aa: CAWNGGRGGNTIYF; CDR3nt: TGTGCCTGGAATGGGGGCAGGGGTGGAAACACCATATATTTT
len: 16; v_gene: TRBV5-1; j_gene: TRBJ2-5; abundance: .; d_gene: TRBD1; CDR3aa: CASSSFRDRGPETQYF; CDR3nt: TGCGCCAGCAGCTCCTTCCGGGACAGGGGGCCCGAGACCCAGTACTTC
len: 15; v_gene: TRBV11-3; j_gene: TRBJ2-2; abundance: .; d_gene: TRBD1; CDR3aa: CASSPQGGGTGELFF; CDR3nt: TGTGCCAGCAGCCCACAAGGGGGCGGCACCGGGGAGCTGTTTTTT
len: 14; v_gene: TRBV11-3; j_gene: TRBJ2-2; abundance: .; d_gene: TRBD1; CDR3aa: CASSMGQTTGELFF; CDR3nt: TGTGCCAGCAGCATGGGACAGACAACCGGGGAGCTGTTTTTT
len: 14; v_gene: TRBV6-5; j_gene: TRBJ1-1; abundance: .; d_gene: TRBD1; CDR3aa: CASNPTGANTEAFF; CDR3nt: TGTGCCAGCAACCCGACAGGGGCGAACACTGAAGCTTTCTTT
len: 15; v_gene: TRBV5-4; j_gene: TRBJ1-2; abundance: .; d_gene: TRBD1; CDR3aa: CASRSPDRDDYGYTF; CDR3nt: TGTGCCAGCAGGAGTCCTGACAGGGACGACTATGGCTACACCTTC
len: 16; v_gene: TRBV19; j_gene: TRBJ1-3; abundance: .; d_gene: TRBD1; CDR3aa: CASSIPGQAYGNTIYF; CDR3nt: TGTGCCAGTAGTATTCCGGGACAGGCATACGGAAACACCATATATTTT
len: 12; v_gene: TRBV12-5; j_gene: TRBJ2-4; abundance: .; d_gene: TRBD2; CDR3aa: CATSRGGNIQYF; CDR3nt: TGTGCTACCTCCCGGGGGGGAAACATTCAGTACTTC
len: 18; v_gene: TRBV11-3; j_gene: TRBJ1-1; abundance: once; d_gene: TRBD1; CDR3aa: CASSSFLLTGTASTEAFF; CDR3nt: TGTGCCAGCAGCTCGTTCCTCCTAACCGGGACAGCAAGCACTGAAGCTTTCTTT
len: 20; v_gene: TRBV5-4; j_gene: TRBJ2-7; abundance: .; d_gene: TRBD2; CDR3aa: CASSSPLGLAGGRGTYEQYF; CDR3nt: TGTGCCAGCAGCTCGCCCCTCGGACTAGCGGGGGGTAGAGGGACGTACGAGCAGTACTTC
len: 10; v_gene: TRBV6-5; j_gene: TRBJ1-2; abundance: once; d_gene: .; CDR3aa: CFAGNYGYTF; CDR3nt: TGTTTCGCCGGTAACTATGGCTACACCTTC